This TCR beta chain was captured in a study of blood T cell repertoires in COVID-19. Repertoires were generated with immunoSEQ multiplex PCR, while TCRdb's copy carries only in-frame clones and drops some. The top ten clones hold 2.9% of a sample with about 88,000 clones, about 88% of them seen once. V trimming: 3 bases; J trimming: 5 bases; junction bases outside the gene matches: 9. Germline CDR1 reads LNHNV; CDR2 reads YYDKDF (reference sequence). This CDR3 region has 16 residues. The V call is TRBV15, the J call TRBJ1-5; 8 positions match TRBD1. Sequenced material: peripheral blood. This sequence originates from a woman of 80 years or more with acute or convalescent COVID-19. The CDR3 spells CATSRGDRGAHQPQHF. In nucleotides, the CDR3 is TGTGCCACCAGCAGGGGTGACAGGGGCGCCCATCAGCCCCAGCATTTT.